This TCR beta chain was captured in a study of blood T cell repertoires in COVID-19. In the study overall: Whether acute or convalescent, the COVID-19 samples came from the United States, Italy and Spain. Nucleic acid was either cDNA or gDNA, and it came from T cells, B-cell-depleted T cells, or PBMCs.

The CDR3 consists of 16 residues. V was clipped by 1 base and J by 1 base, with 8 bases between them. Germline CDR1 PRHDT, CDR2 FYEKMQ (reference sequence). In the source study's methods: Amplification with reference gene primers provided the estimates of nucleated cell counts. TCRdb keeps only in-frame clones here, not all; method: immunoSEQ multiplex PCR. V, J and clone size reflect that table, while D and trimming were determined from the DNA. This sample yields around 250,000 clones, of which over 75% are seen a single time; about 0.7% belongs to the top ten. The TCR sequence derives from a human donor in a cohort sampled during active COVID-19. Specimen: peripheral blood. The V and J genes are TRBV13 and TRBJ2-6; D is undetermined. The CDR3 region has the DNA TGTGCCAGCAGCTTAGAGAGAGGATCTGGGGCCAACGTCCTGACTTTC. Protein sequence: CASSLERGSGANVLTF.